This section outlines one T cell receptor beta chain sequence together with its context. As yet, its antigen is unknown. The length of the CDR3 is 15 residues. V gave up 0 bases and J gave up 4 bases; unmatched junction bases: 5. Per germline, CDR1 SGHNT and CDR2 YYREEE (reference sequence). These data belong to a study of cytomegalovirus exposure and HLA in healthy donors. Overall study: There were some 380 genotyped donors. Of these, 81% fell in the genetic ancestry cluster associated with self-reported Caucasian donors. Study results and caveats: Within an earlier analysis, most TCR beta V segments proved productive either about 90% or about 30% of the time.

The PCR used 60 Vbeta and 13 Jbeta primers. Some clones are missing from TCRdb's copy, which holds only in-frame ones; the method was immunoSEQ multiplex PCR. The sample has fewer than 250,000 clones; about four fifths are singletons. Material for sequencing was PBMCs. The clonotype comes from a woman in her 30s in good health and CMV-seropositive. V and J are TRBV5-4 and TRBJ2-7, with 9 bases lining up with TRBD2. DNA for the CDR3: TGTGCCAGCAGCTTGGGCGGGGGGGCCAGTTACGAGCAGTACTTC. Amino acids: CASSLGGGASYEQYF.